These T cell receptor beta chains were read from a single sample in a study of blood T cells in healthy people across ages. TCRdb re-called the 5' RACE reads through MiXCR, storing one row per CDR3 protein. The sample contains roughly 900,000 distinct CDR3 sequences, under 50% of which appear only once. Sequences were obtained from blood. Every receptor here comes from a man aged 25-40 years in good health. Each CDR3 is given without its conserved first and last residue. The D gene is left open where the match is weak.

CDR3 protein,D gene,V gene,J gene
ATGPYNEQF,-,TRBV19,TRBJ2-1
SALTGGFYGYT,TRBD1,TRBV20-1,TRBJ1-2
ASSRAGLLAGGQRDTQY,TRBD2,TRBV4-2,TRBJ2-3
ASSFGAGDSYEQY,TRBD2,TRBV5-1,TRBJ2-7
AISTGEPYEQY,TRBD1,TRBV10-3,TRBJ2-7
ASSLVGTSGGNEQY,TRBD2,TRBV13,TRBJ2-7
ASSKTGSTEAF,TRBD1,TRBV7-9,TRBJ1-1
ASSQERTVDYNSPLH,-,TRBV4-3,TRBJ1-6
ASSQESGTGGYEQY,TRBD1,TRBV4-2,TRBJ2-7
ASSWGGGRQPQH,-,TRBV27,TRBJ1-5
ASSYSGARDEQF,-,TRBV6-5,TRBJ2-1
ASSVAGRGSYNEQF,-,TRBV9,TRBJ2-1
ASSLRTRRETDTQY,-,TRBV7-9,TRBJ2-3
ASSPGVAGEQY,-,TRBV7-9,TRBJ2-7
SVGMGNEKLF,-,TRBV29-1,TRBJ1-4
ASSLVSSYNEQF,-,TRBV7-2,TRBJ2-1
ASSLARGANTGELF,-,TRBV5-1,TRBJ2-2
ASSRKQGLAGDADTQY,TRBD2,TRBV2,TRBJ2-3
ASIDWEGRNEQF,TRBD2,TRBV6-6,TRBJ2-1
VLSQLAGTQY,-,TRBV12-3/TRBV12-4,TRBJ2-3